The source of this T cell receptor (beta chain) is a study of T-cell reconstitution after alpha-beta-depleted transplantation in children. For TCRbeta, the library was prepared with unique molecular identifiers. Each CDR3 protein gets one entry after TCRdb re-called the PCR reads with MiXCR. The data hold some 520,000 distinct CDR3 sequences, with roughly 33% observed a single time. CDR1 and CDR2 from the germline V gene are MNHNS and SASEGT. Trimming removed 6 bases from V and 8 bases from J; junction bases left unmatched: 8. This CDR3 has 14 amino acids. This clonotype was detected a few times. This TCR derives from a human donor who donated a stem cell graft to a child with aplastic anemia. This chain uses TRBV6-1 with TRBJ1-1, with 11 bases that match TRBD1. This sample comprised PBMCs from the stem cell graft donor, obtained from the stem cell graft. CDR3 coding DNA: TGTGCCAGCAGCGGCGGACAGGGGGCGGCGGAAGCTTTCTTT. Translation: CASSGGQGAAEAFF.